Listed below are T cell receptor beta chains from one sample, sequenced in a study of cytomegalovirus exposure and HLA in healthy donors. Repertoires were generated with immunoSEQ multiplex PCR, while TCRdb's copy carries only in-frame clones and drops some. The sample contains 150,000 to 200,000 clones, about four fifths of which appear only once. Sample: PBMCs. These receptors originate from a man aged 30 to 39 in good health and CMV-seronegative. CDR3s include the opening cysteine and the closing phenylalanine or tryptophan. Fields, in order: D gene, V gene, J gene, clone size, CDR3 protein, CDR3 DNA. The D gene is left open where the match is weak. Clone size is given for some rows only: seen once, a few or many times, or a class if the clone is expanded.

d_call: TRBD1; v_call: TRBV5-6; j_call: TRBJ2-7; clone_size: NA; cdr3_aa: CASSLRLPGQISYEQYF; cdr3_nt: TGTGCCAGCAGCTTGCGACTGCCGGGACAGATTTCCTACGAGCAGTACTTC
d_call: NA; v_call: TRBV7-3; j_call: TRBJ2-3; clone_size: NA; cdr3_aa: CASSAFSSVGLTDTQYF; cdr3_nt: TGTGCCAGCAGCGCCTTCTCTAGCGTTGGCCTCACAGATACGCAGTATTTT
d_call: NA; v_call: TRBV27; j_call: TRBJ2-7; clone_size: NA; cdr3_aa: CASANLLGVYEQYF; cdr3_nt: TGTGCCAGCGCCAACCTCTTAGGGGTCTACGAGCAGTACTTC
d_call: NA; v_call: TRBV13; j_call: TRBJ1-2; clone_size: NA; cdr3_aa: CASSPDIHGYTF; cdr3_nt: TGTGCCAGCAGCCCGGACATCCATGGCTACACCTTC
d_call: NA; v_call: TRBV5-4; j_call: TRBJ1-2; clone_size: NA; cdr3_aa: CASSSTGRVGYTF; cdr3_nt: TGTGCCAGCAGCAGTACAGGGAGGGTCGGCTACACCTTC
d_call: TRBD2; v_call: TRBV19; j_call: TRBJ2-1; clone_size: NA; cdr3_aa: CASRGLAIYNEQFF; cdr3_nt: TGTGCCAGTAGGGGACTAGCGATCTACAATGAGCAGTTCTTC
d_call: NA; v_call: TRBV30; j_call: TRBJ1-2; clone_size: NA; cdr3_aa: CAWTGGIINYGYTF; cdr3_nt: TGTGCCTGGACCGGGGGTATCATCAACTATGGCTACACCTTC
d_call: TRBD2; v_call: TRBV14; j_call: TRBJ2-7; clone_size: NA; cdr3_aa: CASSQALGGVNEQYF; cdr3_nt: TGTGCCAGCAGCCAAGCCCTGGGGGGGGTTAACGAGCAGTACTTC
d_call: NA; v_call: TRBV15; j_call: TRBJ2-5; clone_size: once; cdr3_aa: CATSREWRDWTQYF; cdr3_nt: TGTGCCACCAGCAGAGAATGGCGGGACTGGACCCAGTACTTC
d_call: NA; v_call: TRBV19; j_call: TRBJ1-5; clone_size: once; cdr3_aa: CASSLPRPTTDYNQPQHF; cdr3_nt: TGTGCCAGTAGCCTACCCCGGCCCACCACGGACTATAATCAGCCCCAGCATTTT
d_call: TRBD1; v_call: TRBV5-4; j_call: TRBJ2-6; clone_size: few; cdr3_aa: CATRTGWSSGANVLTF; cdr3_nt: TGTGCCACTAGGACAGGTTGGAGCTCTGGGGCCAACGTCCTGACTTTC
d_call: NA; v_call: TRBV5-4; j_call: TRBJ2-2; clone_size: NA; cdr3_aa: CASSLKGTGELFF; cdr3_nt: TGTGCCAGCAGCTTGAAGGGGACCGGGGAGCTGTTTTTT
d_call: NA; v_call: TRBV7-9; j_call: TRBJ2-3; clone_size: NA; cdr3_aa: CASSPGSGLDTQYF; cdr3_nt: TGTGCCAGCAGCCCCGGCTCGGGACTGGATACGCAGTATTTT
d_call: TRBD2; v_call: TRBV18; j_call: TRBJ2-1; clone_size: NA; cdr3_aa: CASSPRTTGGTFYNEQFF; cdr3_nt: TGTGCCAGCTCACCCCGAACCACCGGGGGGACCTTCTACAATGAGCAGTTCTTC
d_call: NA; v_call: TRBV6-5; j_call: TRBJ2-7; clone_size: NA; cdr3_aa: CASSYTRTAFNEQYF; cdr3_nt: TGTGCCAGCAGTTACACCAGGACAGCGTTTAACGAGCAGTACTTC
d_call: TRBD1; v_call: TRBV13; j_call: TRBJ1-1; clone_size: NA; cdr3_aa: CASSLRGQGAGSTEAFF; cdr3_nt: TGTGCCAGCAGCTTAAGGGGACAGGGGGCTGGAAGTACTGAAGCTTTCTTT
d_call: NA; v_call: TRBV4-3; j_call: TRBJ1-1; clone_size: NA; cdr3_aa: CASSQETGQNTEAFF; cdr3_nt: TGCGCCAGCAGCCAAGAGACAGGACAGAACACTGAAGCTTTCTTT
d_call: TRBD1; v_call: TRBV30; j_call: TRBJ1-4; clone_size: few; cdr3_aa: CAWGDSEKLFF; cdr3_nt: TGTGCCTGGGGGGACAGCGAGAAACTGTTTTTT
d_call: NA; v_call: TRBV6-5; j_call: TRBJ1-1; clone_size: NA; cdr3_aa: CASSYSQGRRAFF; cdr3_nt: TGTGCCAGCAGTTACTCGCAAGGGAGGAGAGCTTTCTTT
d_call: TRBD1; v_call: TRBV19; j_call: TRBJ1-1; clone_size: NA; cdr3_aa: CASSIRGGLVGTEAFF; cdr3_nt: TGTGCCAGTAGTATCCGAGGGGGCCTGGTGGGCACTGAAGCTTTCTTT
d_call: NA; v_call: TRBV10-1; j_call: TRBJ2-7; clone_size: NA; cdr3_aa: CASLGLDGGYEQYF; cdr3_nt: TGCGCCAGCCTGGGCCTAGATGGAGGCTACGAGCAGTACTTC
d_call: NA; v_call: TRBV15; j_call: TRBJ1-5; clone_size: few; cdr3_aa: CATSRGGSQPQHF; cdr3_nt: TGTGCCACCAGCAGAGGAGGAAGCCAGCCCCAGCATTTT
d_call: NA; v_call: TRBV21-1; j_call: TRBJ1-2; clone_size: once; cdr3_aa: CASSDPRRGICGGEYGYTF; cdr3_nt: TGTGCCAGCAGCGATCCTCGCAGGGGAATTTGCGGTGGGGAATATGGCTACACCTTC
d_call: NA; v_call: TRBV5-8; j_call: TRBJ2-7; clone_size: once; cdr3_aa: CASSRTDEQYF; cdr3_nt: TGTGCCAGCAGCAGAACAGACGAGCAGTACTTC
d_call: TRBD1; v_call: TRBV19; j_call: TRBJ2-1; clone_size: NA; cdr3_aa: CASSIGQGAWYNEQFF; cdr3_nt: TGTGCCAGTAGTATAGGACAGGGGGCATGGTACAATGAGCAGTTCTTC
d_call: NA; v_call: TRBV11-2; j_call: TRBJ1-1; clone_size: NA; cdr3_aa: CASSQGGNTEAFF; cdr3_nt: TGTGCCAGCAGCCAGGGTGGGAACACTGAAGCTTTCTTT
d_call: NA; v_call: TRBV7-2; j_call: TRBJ1-1; clone_size: NA; cdr3_aa: CASSSYPGPEAFF; cdr3_nt: TGTGCCAGCAGCTCCTATCCAGGCCCTGAAGCTTTCTTT
d_call: NA; v_call: TRBV28; j_call: TRBJ2-7; clone_size: NA; cdr3_aa: CASTRSRGTYEQYF; cdr3_nt: TGTGCCAGCACCCGGAGTCGGGGTACATACGAGCAGTACTTC
d_call: TRBD2; v_call: TRBV12-5; j_call: TRBJ2-5; clone_size: NA; cdr3_aa: CASGLGGRRETQYF; cdr3_nt: TGTGCTAGTGGTTTGGGCGGGAGAAGAGAGACCCAGTACTTC
d_call: NA; v_call: TRBV30; j_call: TRBJ1-1; clone_size: NA; cdr3_aa: CAWSSGNTEAFF; cdr3_nt: TGTGCCTGGAGTTCAGGGAACACTGAAGCTTTCTTT
d_call: TRBD1; v_call: TRBV23-1; j_call: TRBJ1-2; clone_size: NA; cdr3_aa: CASSLGGQVAYGYTF; cdr3_nt: TGCGCCAGCAGTTTAGGGGGACAGGTGGCCTATGGCTACACCTTC
d_call: NA; v_call: TRBV13; j_call: TRBJ1-1; clone_size: NA; cdr3_aa: CASSSPGSGNTEAFF; cdr3_nt: TGTGCCAGCAGCTCGCCGGGAAGCGGAAACACTGAAGCTTTCTTT
d_call: NA; v_call: TRBV27; j_call: TRBJ2-2; clone_size: NA; cdr3_aa: CASRRNTGELFF; cdr3_nt: TGTGCCAGCAGGAGGAACACCGGGGAGCTGTTTTTT
d_call: TRBD2; v_call: TRBV5-1; j_call: TRBJ2-3; clone_size: NA; cdr3_aa: CASSVKTSFEDTDTQYF; cdr3_nt: TGCGCCAGCAGCGTAAAGACTAGCTTTGAGGACACAGATACGCAGTATTTT
d_call: TRBD2; v_call: TRBV2; j_call: TRBJ2-1; clone_size: NA; cdr3_aa: CASSVRVAGGNEQFF; cdr3_nt: TGTGCCAGCAGTGTGAGAGTAGCGGGAGGGAATGAGCAGTTCTTC
d_call: TRBD1; v_call: TRBV28; j_call: TRBJ2-4; clone_size: NA; cdr3_aa: CASSLGTGGRNF; cdr3_nt: TGTGCCAGCAGTCTAGGGACAGGGGGTCGGAACTTC
d_call: NA; v_call: TRBV7-2; j_call: TRBJ2-1; clone_size: NA; cdr3_aa: CASSRGGAGNEQFF; cdr3_nt: TGTGCCAGCAGCAGGGGGGGGGCGGGCAATGAGCAGTTCTTC
d_call: TRBD2; v_call: TRBV5-4; j_call: TRBJ2-7; clone_size: NA; cdr3_aa: CASSLVQRGGGEQYF; cdr3_nt: TGTGCCAGCAGCTTGGTCCAGCGGGGGGGAGGCGAGCAGTACTTC
d_call: TRBD2; v_call: TRBV5-1; j_call: TRBJ2-1; clone_size: few; cdr3_aa: CASSLGLAGGGEQFF; cdr3_nt: TGCGCCAGCAGCTTAGGACTAGCGGGGGGAGGCGAGCAGTTCTTC
d_call: TRBD1; v_call: TRBV30; j_call: TRBJ2-7; clone_size: NA; cdr3_aa: CAWSGTGVDEQYF; cdr3_nt: TGTGCCTGGTCCGGGACAGGGGTTGACGAGCAGTACTTC
d_call: TRBD2; v_call: TRBV6-1; j_call: TRBJ2-7; clone_size: few; cdr3_aa: CASSALAGGRFYEQYF; cdr3_nt: TGTGCCAGCAGTGCCCTAGCGGGAGGGCGATTTTACGAGCAGTACTTC
d_call: NA; v_call: TRBV5-5; j_call: TRBJ1-1; clone_size: NA; cdr3_aa: CASSPRSMNTEAFF; cdr3_nt: TGTGCCAGCAGCCCTCGGTCCATGAACACTGAAGCTTTCTTT
d_call: TRBD1; v_call: TRBV6-5; j_call: TRBJ1-5; clone_size: once; cdr3_aa: CASSRQGQGQPQHF; cdr3_nt: TGTGCCAGCAGTCGACAGGGACAGGGTCAGCCCCAGCATTTT
d_call: TRBD1; v_call: TRBV27; j_call: TRBJ1-5; clone_size: NA; cdr3_aa: CASSLQGGNQPQHF; cdr3_nt: TGTGCCAGCAGCTTACAGGGGGGCAATCAGCCCCAGCATTTT
d_call: TRBD1; v_call: TRBV7-2; j_call: TRBJ2-2; clone_size: NA; cdr3_aa: CASSLQDRGYGELFF; cdr3_nt: TGTGCCAGCAGCTTACAAGACAGGGGGTACGGGGAGCTGTTTTTT
d_call: TRBD2; v_call: TRBV18; j_call: TRBJ2-1; clone_size: NA; cdr3_aa: CASSSLAGGNNEQFF; cdr3_nt: TGTGCCAGCTCATCGCTAGCGGGAGGAAACAATGAGCAGTTCTTC
d_call: NA; v_call: TRBV7-6; j_call: TRBJ2-7; clone_size: once; cdr3_aa: CASSLSEAYEQYF; cdr3_nt: TGTGCCAGCAGCTTGTCAGAGGCCTACGAGCAGTACTTC
d_call: NA; v_call: TRBV6-1; j_call: TRBJ2-7; clone_size: NA; cdr3_aa: CASSSLRDRVNEQYF; cdr3_nt: TGTGCCAGTTCGTCTTTGAGGGATCGGGTCAACGAGCAGTACTTC
d_call: TRBD2; v_call: TRBV5-1; j_call: TRBJ2-7; clone_size: NA; cdr3_aa: CASRPTSEYYYEQYF; cdr3_nt: TGCGCCAGCAGACCGACTAGCGAATACTACTACGAGCAGTACTTC
d_call: NA; v_call: TRBV4-1; j_call: TRBJ2-7; clone_size: once; cdr3_aa: CASSQEGNRANSFYEQYF; cdr3_nt: TGCGCCAGCAGCCAAGAAGGGAACAGGGCCAACTCTTTCTACGAGCAGTACTTC
d_call: NA; v_call: TRBV14; j_call: TRBJ2-6; clone_size: NA; cdr3_aa: CASSRRGSSGANVLTF; cdr3_nt: TGTGCCAGCAGCCGCAGAGGGTCCTCTGGGGCCAACGTCCTGACTTTC
d_call: NA; v_call: TRBV19; j_call: TRBJ1-1; clone_size: NA; cdr3_aa: CASNGGTEAFF; cdr3_nt: TGTGCCAGTAACGGGGGCACTGAAGCTTTCTTT
d_call: TRBD2; v_call: TRBV7-3; j_call: TRBJ2-1; clone_size: once; cdr3_aa: CASSNPGGRASEQFF; cdr3_nt: TGTGCCAGCAGCAATCCCGGCGGGAGGGCCAGTGAGCAGTTCTTC
d_call: TRBD1; v_call: TRBV7-6; j_call: TRBJ1-2; clone_size: NA; cdr3_aa: CASSPQGGYGYTF; cdr3_nt: TGTGCCAGCAGCCCGCAGGGGGGCTATGGCTACACCTTC
d_call: NA; v_call: TRBV28; j_call: TRBJ1-4; clone_size: NA; cdr3_aa: CASSGSGRGDEKLFF; cdr3_nt: TGTGCCAGCAGCGGGAGTGGGAGGGGAGATGAAAAACTGTTTTTT